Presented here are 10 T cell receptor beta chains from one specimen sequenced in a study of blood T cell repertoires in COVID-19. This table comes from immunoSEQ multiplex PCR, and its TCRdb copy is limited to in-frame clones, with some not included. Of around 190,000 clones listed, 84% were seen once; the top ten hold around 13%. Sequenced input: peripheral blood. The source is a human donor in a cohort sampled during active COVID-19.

CDR3 nucleotides: TGTGCCAGCAGCTTAGTGGGAGAAAACATTCAGTACTTC. It translates to CASSLVGENIQYF. V gene TRBV11-2 combines with J gene TRBJ2-4; possible D gene TRBD2, 5 bases. CDR1 and CDR2 from the germline V gene are SGHAT and FQNNGV. The CDR3 extends over 13 amino acids. Trimming stripped 1 base from V and 5 bases from J, with 6 bases between.

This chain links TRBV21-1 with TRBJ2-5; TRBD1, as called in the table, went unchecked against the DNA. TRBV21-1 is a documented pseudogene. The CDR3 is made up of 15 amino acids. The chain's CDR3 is CASSEATGYQETQYF. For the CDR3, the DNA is TGTGCCAGCAGCGAAGCTACAGGTTACCAAGAGACCCAGTACTTC.

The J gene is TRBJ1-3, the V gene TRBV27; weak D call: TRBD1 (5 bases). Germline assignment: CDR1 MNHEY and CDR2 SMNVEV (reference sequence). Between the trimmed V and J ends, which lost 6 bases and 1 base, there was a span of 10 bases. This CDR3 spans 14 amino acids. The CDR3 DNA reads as TGTGCCAGCAGCTTGACAGCGTCTGGAAACACCATATATTTT. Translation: CASSLTASGNTIYF.

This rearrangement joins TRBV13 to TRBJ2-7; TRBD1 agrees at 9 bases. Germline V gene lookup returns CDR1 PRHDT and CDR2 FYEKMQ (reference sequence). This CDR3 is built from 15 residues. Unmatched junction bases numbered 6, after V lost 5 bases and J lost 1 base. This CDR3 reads CASSPQGAGSYEQYF. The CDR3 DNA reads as TGTGCCAGCAGCCCACAGGGGGCGGGATCCTACGAGCAGTACTTC.

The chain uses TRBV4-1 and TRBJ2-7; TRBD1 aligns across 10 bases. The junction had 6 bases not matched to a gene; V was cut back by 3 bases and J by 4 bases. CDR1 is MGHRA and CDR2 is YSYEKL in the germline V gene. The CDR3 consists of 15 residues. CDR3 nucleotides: TGCGCCAGCAGCCACCAGACAGGGGGCTTATACGAGCAGTACTTC. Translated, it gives CASSHQTGGLYEQYF.

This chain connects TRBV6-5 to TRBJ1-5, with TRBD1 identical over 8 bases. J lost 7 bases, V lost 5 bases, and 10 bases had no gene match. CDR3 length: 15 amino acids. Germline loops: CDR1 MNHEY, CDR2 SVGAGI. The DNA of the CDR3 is TGTGCCAGCAGTCGCGGACAGGGAAGCGGCCAGCCCCAGCATTTT. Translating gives CASSRGQGSGQPQHF.

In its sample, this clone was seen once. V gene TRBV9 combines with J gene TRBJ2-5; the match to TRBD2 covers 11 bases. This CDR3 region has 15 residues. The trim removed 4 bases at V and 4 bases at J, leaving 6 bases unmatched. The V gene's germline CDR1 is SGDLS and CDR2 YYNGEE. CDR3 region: CASSPRLAGGETQYF. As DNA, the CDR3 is TGTGCCAGCAGCCCCCGGCTAGCGGGAGGAGAGACCCAGTACTTC.

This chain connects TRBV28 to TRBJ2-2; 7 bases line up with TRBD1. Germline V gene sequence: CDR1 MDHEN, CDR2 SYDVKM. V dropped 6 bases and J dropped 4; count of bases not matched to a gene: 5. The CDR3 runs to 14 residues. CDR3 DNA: TGTGCCAGCAGCACCGCAGGGGGCACCGGGGAGCTGTTTTTT. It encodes CASSTAGGTGELFF.

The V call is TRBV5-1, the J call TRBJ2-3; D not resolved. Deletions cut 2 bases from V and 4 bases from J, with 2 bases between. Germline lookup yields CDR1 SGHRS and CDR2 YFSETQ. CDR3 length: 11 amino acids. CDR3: CASSFADTQYF. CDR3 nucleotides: TGCGCCAGCAGCTTCGCAGATACGCAGTATTTT.

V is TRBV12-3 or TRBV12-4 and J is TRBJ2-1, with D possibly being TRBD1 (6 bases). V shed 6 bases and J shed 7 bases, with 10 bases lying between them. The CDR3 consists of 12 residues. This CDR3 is CASSPQGNEQFF. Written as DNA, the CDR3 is TGTGCCAGCAGCCCTCAGGGGAATGAGCAGTTCTTC.